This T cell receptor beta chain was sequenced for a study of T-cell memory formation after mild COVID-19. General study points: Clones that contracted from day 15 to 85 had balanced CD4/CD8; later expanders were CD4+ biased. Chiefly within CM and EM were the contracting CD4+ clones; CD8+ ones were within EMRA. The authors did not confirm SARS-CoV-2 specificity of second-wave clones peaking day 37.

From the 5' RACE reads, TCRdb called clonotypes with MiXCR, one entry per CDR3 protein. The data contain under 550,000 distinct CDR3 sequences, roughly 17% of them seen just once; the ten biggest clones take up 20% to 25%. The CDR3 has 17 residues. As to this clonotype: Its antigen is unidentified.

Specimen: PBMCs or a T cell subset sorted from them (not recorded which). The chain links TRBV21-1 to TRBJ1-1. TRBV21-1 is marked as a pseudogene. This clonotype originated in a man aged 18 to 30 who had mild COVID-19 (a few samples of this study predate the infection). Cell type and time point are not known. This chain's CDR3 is CASSKVAICGMNTEAFF. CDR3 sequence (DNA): TGTGCCAGCAGCAAAGTGGCGATTTGTGGAATGAACACTGAAGCTTTCTTT.